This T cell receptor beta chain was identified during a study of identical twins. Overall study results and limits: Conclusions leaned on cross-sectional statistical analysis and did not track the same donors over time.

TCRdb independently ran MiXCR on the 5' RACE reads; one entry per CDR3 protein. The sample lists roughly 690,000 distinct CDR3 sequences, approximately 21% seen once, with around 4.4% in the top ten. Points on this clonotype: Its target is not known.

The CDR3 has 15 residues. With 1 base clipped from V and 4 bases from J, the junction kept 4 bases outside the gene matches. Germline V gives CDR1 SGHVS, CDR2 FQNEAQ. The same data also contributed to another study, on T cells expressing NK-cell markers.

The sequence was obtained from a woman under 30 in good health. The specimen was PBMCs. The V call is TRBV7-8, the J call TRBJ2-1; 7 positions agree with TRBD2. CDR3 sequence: CASSLVAGLYNEQFF. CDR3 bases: TGTGCCAGCAGCTTAGTAGCGGGCCTTTACAATGAGCAGTTCTTC. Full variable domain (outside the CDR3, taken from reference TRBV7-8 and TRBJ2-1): GAGVSQSPRYKVAKRGQDVALRCDPISGHVSLFWYQQALGQGPEFLTYFQNEAQLDKSGLPSDRFFAERPEGSVSTLKIQRTQQEDSAVYLCASSLVAGLYNEQFFGPGTRLTVL.